A single sample is the source of the 2 T cell receptor beta chains below, sequenced in a study of post-analysis software for immune sequencing data. Study-level points and caveats: TRBV segments more frequent in patients than in controls numbered a few and included TRBV5-6, TRBV5-1 and TRBV20-1.

Unique-molecular-identifier-tagged TCR beta cDNA libraries were used. TCRdb redid the calling of the PCR reads with MiXCR, one entry per CDR3 protein. There are more than 500,000 distinct CDR3 sequences in the sample; less than 40% occur only once, and around 6.1% lies in the top ten. No antigen is known for these receptors. The material sequenced was blood. The receptors here all came from a girl under 18 with multiple sclerosis.

The chain carries TRBV29-1 and TRBJ2-5, with TRBD1 matching 12 bases. Germline V lookup: CDR1 SQVTM, CDR2 ANQGSEA. V dropped 6 bases and J dropped 5; count of bases not matched to a gene: 7. CDR3 length: 14 residues. The DNA for the CDR3 is TGCAGCGTCCGGGACAGGGGGCGGTGGGAGACCCAGTACTTC. It is translated as CSVRDRGRWETQYF.

This clonotype was seen more than once but under ten times. The chain is built from TRBV9 and TRBJ2-7, with TRBD2 as a possible D gene (7 bases). Germline CDR1 SGDLS, CDR2 YYNGEE. Trimming took 2 bases from V and 1 from J, leaving 13 bases between them. This CDR3 is 15 amino acids long. CDR3 bases: TGTGCCAGCAGCGTGACGGGGGGCCCTTCCTACGAGCAGTACTTC. It encodes CASSVTGGPSYEQYF.